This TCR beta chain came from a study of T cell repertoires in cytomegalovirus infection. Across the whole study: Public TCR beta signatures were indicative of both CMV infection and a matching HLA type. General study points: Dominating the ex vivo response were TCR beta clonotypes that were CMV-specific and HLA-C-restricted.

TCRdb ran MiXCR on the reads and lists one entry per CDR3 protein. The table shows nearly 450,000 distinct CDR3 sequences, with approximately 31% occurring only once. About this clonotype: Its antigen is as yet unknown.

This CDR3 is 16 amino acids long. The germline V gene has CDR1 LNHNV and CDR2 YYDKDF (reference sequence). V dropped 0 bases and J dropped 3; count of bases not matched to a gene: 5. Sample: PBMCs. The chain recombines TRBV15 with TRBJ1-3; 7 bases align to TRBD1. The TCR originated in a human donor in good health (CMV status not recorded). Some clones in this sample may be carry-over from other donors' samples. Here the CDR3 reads CATSRDRNRGGNTIYF. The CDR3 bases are TGTGCCACCAGCAGAGATCGGAACAGGGGTGGAAACACCATATATTTT.